The T cell receptor beta chain described here comes from a study of Ad26.COV2.S vaccination and SARS-CoV-2 variants. Treatment in this sample: some 20 received Ad26.COV2.S at low or high dose, single or two shots; several received placebo; per-sample allocation not given. Repertoires come from day 63 after the first vaccine or placebo injection. TCRdb's table, derived via immunoSEQ multiplex PCR, lists solely in-frame clones and lacks some. The sample yields roughly 300,000 clones, about 86% seen once. V lost 0 bases to trimming and J lost 4 bases; unmatched junction nucleotides: 7. Germline V gene lookup returns CDR1 SGHRS and CDR2 YFSETQ. The CDR3 extends over 15 amino acids.

The chain is built from TRBV5-1 and TRBJ2-7, with 7 nucleotides matching TRBD1. This TCR was recovered from a person aged 18 to 65 who received the Ad26.COV2.S COVID-19 vaccine or a placebo. Specimen: peripheral blood, collected in a trial of Ad26.COV2.S vaccine versus placebo. The CDR3 coding sequence is TGCGCCAGCAGCTTGGTGCCAGGGGGTCAGTACGAGCAGTACTTC. Translating gives CASSLVPGGQYEQYF.